This TCR beta chain was observed in a study of OX40 agonist ivuxolimab in advanced cancers. The CDR3 extends over 13 amino acids. Germline V gives CDR1 MNHNY, CDR2 SVGAGI (reference sequence). The V gene lost 2 bases and the J gene lost 3 bases, with 7 bases spanning the gap. This clone was seen a few times. Its antigen is undetermined. Profiling relied on immunoSEQ multiplex PCR, and the TCRdb table lists in-frame clones only, not all of them. The sample carries tens of thousands of clones, approximately 78% recorded once. Broader study findings: No antigen was identified for the clonally expanded peripheral T cells.

The sequence was collected from an adult with an advanced solid tumor such as melanoma, head and neck, liver or kidney cancer. The V call is TRBV6-6, the J call TRBJ2-5; D unclear. The specimen comprised CD4+ or CD8+ T cells sorted from blood, sampled in a trial of the OX40 agonist ivuxolimab. The DNA of the CDR3 is TGTGCCAGCAGTTACGGTATTAAAGAGACCCAGTACTTC. It codes for CASSYGIKETQYF.